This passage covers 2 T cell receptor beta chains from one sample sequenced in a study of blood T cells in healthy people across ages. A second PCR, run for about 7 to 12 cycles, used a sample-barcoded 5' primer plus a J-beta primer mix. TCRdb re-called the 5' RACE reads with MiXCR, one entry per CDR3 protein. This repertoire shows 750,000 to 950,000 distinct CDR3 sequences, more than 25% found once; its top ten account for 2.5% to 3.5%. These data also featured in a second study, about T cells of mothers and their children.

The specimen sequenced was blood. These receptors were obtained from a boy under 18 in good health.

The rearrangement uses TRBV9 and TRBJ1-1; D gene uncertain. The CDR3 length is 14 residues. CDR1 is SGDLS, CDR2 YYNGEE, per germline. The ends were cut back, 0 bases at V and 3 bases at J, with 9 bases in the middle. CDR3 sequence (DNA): TGTGCCAGCAGCGTAGCAGTTGTTGACACTGAAGCTTTCTTT. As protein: CASSVAVVDTEAFF.

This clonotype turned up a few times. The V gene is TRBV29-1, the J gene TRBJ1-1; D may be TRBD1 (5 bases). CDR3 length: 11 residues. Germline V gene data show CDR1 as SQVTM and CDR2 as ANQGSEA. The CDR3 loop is CRISMGTGAFF. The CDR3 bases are TGCAGAATCAGCATGGGGACCGGAGCTTTCTTT. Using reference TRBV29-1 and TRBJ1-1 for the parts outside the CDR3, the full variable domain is SAVISQKPSRDICQRGTSLTIQCQVDSQVTMMFWYRQQPGQSLTLIATANQGSEATYESGFVIDKFPISRPNLTFSTLTVSNMSPEDSSIYLCRISMGTGAFFGQGTRLTVV.